The 24 T cell receptor beta chains presented below share a single source sample, sequenced in a study of cytomegalovirus exposure and HLA in healthy donors. Profiling relied on immunoSEQ multiplex PCR, and the TCRdb table lists in-frame clones only, not all of them. This sample has some 100,000 clones, with around nine tenths found just once. What was sequenced was PBMCs. The source is a young woman in good health and CMV-seronegative.

The chain recombines TRBV19 with TRBJ1-5; 7 nucleotides agree with TRBD1. With 7 bases clipped from V and 3 bases from J, the junction kept 12 bases outside the gene matches. The length of the CDR3 is 16 residues. Germline V gene sequence: CDR1 LNHDA, CDR2 SQIVND (reference sequence). The CDR3 nucleotides read TGTGCCAGTATGTGGGGTAGTGACAGGGACAATCAGCCCCAGCATTTT. Protein sequence: CASMWGSDRDNQPQHF.

J is TRBJ2-5 and V is TRBV2; perhaps TRBD1 as D (6 bases). This CDR3 contains 12 residues. Germline CDR1 reads SNHLY; CDR2 reads FYNNEI. V lost 7 bases and J 2 bases, leaving 8 bases between the germline ends. The CDR3 is CASKGDQETQYF. Written as DNA, the CDR3 is TGTGCCAGCAAGGGGGATCAAGAGACCCAGTACTTC.

This rearrangement joins TRBV5-1 to TRBJ2-7, with D perhaps TRBD1 (5 bases). The V end was cut by 5 bases, the J end by 1 base, with 13 bases between. Germline CDR1 SGHRS, CDR2 YFSETQ. The CDR3 runs to 14 residues. CDR3 bases: TGCGCCAGCAGTTTACAGGCTTCGTCCTACGAGCAGTACTTC. Residues: CASSLQASSYEQYF. The full variable domain, its missing parts supplied by reference TRBV5-1 and TRBJ2-7, is KAGVTQTPRYLIKTRGQQVTLSCSPISGHRSVSWYQQTPGQGLQFLFEYFSETQRNKGNFPGRFSGRQFSNSRSEMNVSTLELGDSALYLCASSLQASSYEQYFGPGTRLTVT.

This clone was found a few times. The chain couples TRBV7-9 to TRBJ2-7; TRBD1 aligns across 7 bases. CDR3 length: 11 residues. CDR1 is SEHNR and CDR2 is FQNEAQ in the germline V gene (reference sequence). With 5 bases clipped from V and 11 bases from J, the junction kept 6 bases outside the gene matches. As DNA, the CDR3 is TGTGCCAGCAGCAACCGGGACAGAAAGTACTTC. Translated, it gives CASSNRDRKYF.

This rearrangement joins TRBV5-3 to TRBJ2-3; a possible D gene is TRBD2 (6 bases). TRBV5-3 belongs to the ORF category, with a function that is uncertain. V dropped 1 base and J dropped 1 base, with 10 bases sitting between them. The CDR3 has 15 amino acids. CDR3 protein: CARSLTRRGTDTQYF. In DNA, the CDR3 is TGTGCCAGAAGCTTGACCAGGAGGGGCACAGATACGCAGTATTTT.

V is TRBV18 and J is TRBJ1-2; 8 bases align to TRBD1. The CDR3 runs 13 residues. The germline V gene has CDR1 KGHSH and CDR2 LQKENI. V dropped 3 bases and J dropped 4; count of bases not matched to a gene: 1. The CDR3 DNA reads TGTGCCAGCTCACCGGGACAGGTCTATGGCTACACCTTC. This encodes CASSPGQVYGYTF.

V and J are TRBV4-3 and TRBJ1-3; the D is unclear. V was cut by 1 base and J by 1 base, with 8 bases left in between. The germline V gene encodes CDR1 LGHNA and CDR2 YSLEER. The CDR3 is 15 amino acids. The CDR3 here is CASSQARVSGNTIYF. CDR3 coding DNA: TGCGCCAGCAGCCAAGCCCGGGTTTCTGGAAACACCATATATTTT.

This chain uses TRBV20-1 with TRBJ1-2; no firm D call. The CDR3 has 11 residues. The V end was cut by 1 base, the J end by 4 bases, with 4 bases between. The V gene's germline CDR1 is DFQATT and CDR2 SNEGSKA (reference sequence). The CDR3: CSARVLYGYTF. The CDR3 nucleotides read TGCAGTGCTAGAGTCCTCTATGGCTACACCTTC.

The gene calls are TRBV30 and TRBJ2-5; 13 bases align to TRBD2. This CDR3 is 14 amino acids long. CDR1 is GTSNPN and CDR2 is SVGIG in the germline V gene (reference sequence). V trimming: 8 bases; J trimming: 5 bases; junction bases outside the gene matches: 8. CDR3 residues: CARGGLAGWETQYF. The CDR3 DNA is TGTGCCCGAGGGGGACTAGCGGGGTGGGAGACCCAGTACTTC.

The gene calls are TRBV19 and TRBJ1-2; 8 nucleotides align to TRBD1. This CDR3 comprises 14 residues. Trimming cost V 7 bases and J 0 bases; bases outside gene matches: 4. Germline V gene sequence: CDR1 LNHDA, CDR2 SQIVND (reference sequence). The CDR3 DNA sequence: TGTGCCAGTACCACAGGGGGTGCTAACTATGGCTACACCTTC. It translates to CASTTGGANYGYTF.

This chain uses TRBV5-3 with TRBJ2-2, with 9 bases aligning to TRBD1. TRBV5-3 is given ORF status, its function remaining uncertain. The CDR3 covers 16 residues. Trimming at V came to 0 bases and at J to 5 bases, leaving 5 bases not matched to a gene. In nucleotides, the CDR3 is TGTGCCAGAAGCTTGGCGGACAGGGGTTGGACCGGGGAGCTGTTTTTT. The encoded protein is CARSLADRGWTGELFF.

The chain joins TRBV7-8 to TRBJ2-5; the D is unclear. Germline loops: CDR1 SGHVS, CDR2 FQNEAQ. With 5 bases removed from V and 1 base from J, the gap between germline ends came to 11 bases. The CDR3 runs to 14 residues. CDR3 nucleotides: TGTGCCAGCAGCCCCTACCGGGTCCAAGAGACCCAGTACTTC. Its protein is CASSPYRVQETQYF.

The genes are TRBV19 and TRBJ2-1; the match to TRBD2 covers 11 bases. Germline trimming cut 6 bases from V and 7 bases from J; bases unmatched to any gene: 8. The CDR3 sequence is 15 residues long. The germline gives CDR1 LNHDA, CDR2 SQIVND (reference sequence). DNA for the CDR3: TGTGCCAGTAGCACTCTAGCGGGAGGTCGGAATGAGCAGTTCTTC. Protein: CASSTLAGGRNEQFF.

The chain recombines TRBV2 with TRBJ2-2; 7 bases agree with TRBD2. The CDR3 extends over 13 amino acids. Germline values: CDR1 SNHLY, CDR2 FYNNEI. Losses at the gene ends were 5 bases for V and 6 bases for J; bases not matched to a gene: 3. The CDR3 DNA reads TGTGCCAGCAGTTGGGGGAGGGCCGGGGAGCTGTTTTTT. It translates to CASSWGRAGELFF.

The genes are TRBV7-9 and TRBJ2-1; TRBD2 matches at 7 bases. The junction had 10 bases not matched to a gene; V was cut back by 5 bases and J by 12 bases. CDR1 and CDR2 from the germline V gene are SEHNR and FQNEAQ (reference sequence). This CDR3 contains 13 residues. The CDR3 nucleotides read TGTGCCAGCAGCCCCGGGACTACCGATATGCAGTTCTTC. Protein sequence: CASSPGTTDMQFF.

CDR3 nucleotide sequence: TGTGCCAGCTCACATCGGGGGGCTGTAACCGGGGAGCTGTTTTTT. The encoded protein is CASSHRGAVTGELFF. This chain links TRBV18 with TRBJ2-2, with D possibly being TRBD2 (7 bases). CDR3 length: 15 amino acids. Germline V CDR1 and CDR2: KGHSH, LQKENI. Trimming took off 4 bases at V and 5 bases at J, with 14 bases between the two ends.

The chain couples TRBV23-1 to TRBJ2-1, with D maybe TRBD2 (7 bases). TRBV23-1 qualifies as an ORF whose function is uncertain. V lost 0 bases to trimming and J lost 14 bases, with 32 bases between them. The CDR3 covers 19 residues. CDR3 nucleotides: TGCGCCAGCAGTCAATCGGATTCAAGAGCGGGGAGAATCTTTGAGGGGGAGTTCTTC. Translation gives CASSQSDSRAGRIFEGEFF.

This sequence joins TRBV18 and TRBJ1-3; TRBD1 aligns across 8 bases. V gave up 3 bases and J gave up 4 bases; unmatched junction bases: 2. The CDR3 is 14 residues long. Germline values: CDR1 KGHSH, CDR2 LQKENI. The CDR3 loop reads CASSPGQGGNTIYF. The DNA of the CDR3 is TGTGCCAGCTCACCTGGACAGGGCGGAAACACCATATATTTT.

The genes are TRBV28 and TRBJ2-2; 16 positions agree with TRBD2. The CDR3 covers 20 residues. The germline V gene encodes CDR1 MDHEN and CDR2 SYDVKM. With 4 bases clipped from V and 4 bases from J, the junction kept 12 bases outside the gene matches. CDR3 amino acids: CASSSGGTSGGAWFTGELFF. DNA for the CDR3: TGTGCCAGCAGTTCGGGCGGGACTAGCGGGGGGGCCTGGTTCACCGGGGAGCTGTTTTTT.

The count of this clone is one. This chain connects TRBV30 to TRBJ2-3; 7 nucleotides agree with TRBD1. Germline lookup yields CDR1 GTSNPN and CDR2 SVGIG (reference sequence). The CDR3 is 15 residues long. The ends lost 3 bases at V and 5 bases at J; junction bases unmatched: 11. Written as DNA, the CDR3 is TGTGCCTGGAGGGGCGAGGGGGCGACTATAGATACGCAGTATTTT. It yields the protein CAWRGEGATIDTQYF.

This chain connects TRBV6-5 to TRBJ2-1; 7 bases match TRBD2. CDR1 is MNHEY, CDR2 SVGAGI, per germline. Trimming took 0 bases from V and 6 from J; bases not matched to a gene: 8. This CDR3 is built from 16 residues. Written as DNA, the CDR3 is TGTGCCAGCAGTTACTCCCTAGCGGACGTCGGCAATGAGCAGTTCTTC. Translation: CASSYSLADVGNEQFF.

V and J are TRBV29-1 and TRBJ2-5; a possible D gene is TRBD2 (5 bases). V was clipped by 3 bases and J by 3 bases, with 11 bases between them. CDR1 SQVTM and CDR2 ANQGSEA come from the germline V gene. The CDR3 extends over 13 amino acids. As DNA, the CDR3 is TGCAGCGTTGACTCGGGAATTGAAGAGACCCAGTACTTC. Translation: CSVDSGIEETQYF. Supplemented by reference TRBV29-1 and TRBJ2-5, the full variable domain reads SAVISQKPSRDICQRGTSLTIQCQVDSQVTMMFWYRQQPGQSLTLIATANQGSEATYESGFVIDKFPISRPNLTFSTLTVSNMSPEDSSIYLCSVDSGIEETQYFGPGTRLLVL.

The CDR3 DNA reads TGTGCCAGCAGTTCCTCATTACAGGGGGCGCAGTACACTGAAGCTTTCTTT. This sequence encodes CASSSSLQGAQYTEAFF. The chain links TRBV28 to TRBJ1-1, with 9 bases identical to TRBD1. The CDR3 contains 17 residues. J was trimmed by 3 bases and V by 4 bases; bases with no gene match: 12. From germline, CDR1 is MDHEN and CDR2 SYDVKM.

The chain recombines TRBV9 with TRBJ2-1, with 9 bases fitting TRBD1. The CDR3 sequence is 15 residues long. Trimming cost V 0 bases and J 2 bases; bases outside gene matches: 0. The germline V gene has CDR1 SGDLS and CDR2 YYNGEE. CDR3 protein: CASSVGDRAYNEQFF. CDR3 sequence (DNA): TGTGCCAGCAGCGTAGGGGACAGGGCCTACAATGAGCAGTTCTTC.